This T cell receptor beta chain was observed in a study of T cells after yellow fever vaccination. Template-switching 5'RACE yielded the TCR cDNA; a universal primer site and UMIs were added in the process. TCRdb recomputed calls from the 5' RACE reads with MiXCR, one row per CDR3 protein. The sample includes some 350,000 distinct CDR3 sequences, about 6.2% of them seen just once. As for this clonotype: Its antigen is undetermined.

The germline V and J ends were trimmed by 4 bases and 3 bases, with 14 bases remaining between them. Germline V CDR1 and CDR2: SGHKS, YYEKEE (reference sequence). This CDR3 spans 14 amino acids. General study findings and limits: Reappearance after the booster was observed for most primary-vaccination clones (96% CD4, over 70% CD8). Though weaker, the secondary response peaked faster, on day 5 versus 15. Bulk-population clonotypes that are abundant could appear as contaminants in FACS-sorted repertoires.

The clonotype comes from a young man who received the YFV17D yellow fever vaccine. The genes are TRBV5-5 and TRBJ2-7; D might be TRBD1 (6 bases). The material sequenced was PBMCs, taken 5 days after the yellow fever booster vaccination. CDR3 residues: CASSPLRGDYEQYF. CDR3 DNA: TGTGCCAGCAGCCCCCTCAGGGGAGACTACGAGCAGTACTTC.